This T cell receptor beta chain was found in a study of T cell responses to AZD1222 COVID-19 vaccine. The table came from immunoSEQ multiplex PCR; TCRdb's copy has only in-frame clones and leaves some out. Counted here are some 140,000 clones, roughly 87% occurring once; the ten biggest clones make up over 9%. General study points: All repertoire sampling was performed exclusively after the peak T cell response. Clonal diversity may have been underestimated, and the donors were mostly white British, with more females than males.

V shed 0 bases and J shed 1 base, with 12 bases lying between them. The CDR3 runs to 16 residues. Germline lookup yields CDR1 LGHNA and CDR2 YSLEER. To note about this clone: Antigen specificity is unknown.

This TCR was sampled from an adult who received the AZD1222 COVID-19 vaccine. Source: peripheral blood, taken 28 days after the second AZD1222 dose. The J gene is TRBJ1-2, the V gene TRBV4-3; maybe TRBD1 (5 bases). The chain's CDR3 is CASSQDSTGRNYGYTF. CDR3 nucleotides: TGCGCCAGCAGCCAAGATAGCACGGGGCGTAACTATGGCTACACCTTC.